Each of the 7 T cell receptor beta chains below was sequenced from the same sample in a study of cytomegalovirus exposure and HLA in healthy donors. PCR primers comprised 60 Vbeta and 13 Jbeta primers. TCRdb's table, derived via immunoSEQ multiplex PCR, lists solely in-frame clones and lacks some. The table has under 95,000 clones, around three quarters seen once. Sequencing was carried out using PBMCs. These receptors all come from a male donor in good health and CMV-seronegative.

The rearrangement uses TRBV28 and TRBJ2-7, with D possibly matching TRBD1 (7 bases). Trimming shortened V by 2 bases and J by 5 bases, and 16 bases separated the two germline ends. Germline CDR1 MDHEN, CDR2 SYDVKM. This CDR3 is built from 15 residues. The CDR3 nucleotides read TGTGCCAGCAGTTTAGAGACAGGGAGGACCCACGAGCAGTACTTC. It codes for CASSLETGRTHEQYF.

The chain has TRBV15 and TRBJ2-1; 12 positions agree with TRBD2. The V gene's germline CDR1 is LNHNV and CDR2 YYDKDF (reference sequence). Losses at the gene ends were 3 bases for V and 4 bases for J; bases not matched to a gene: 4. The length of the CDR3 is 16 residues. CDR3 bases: TGTGCCACCAGCAGCGGGACTAGCGGGCCGTACAATGAGCAGTTCTTC. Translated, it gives CATSSGTSGPYNEQFF.

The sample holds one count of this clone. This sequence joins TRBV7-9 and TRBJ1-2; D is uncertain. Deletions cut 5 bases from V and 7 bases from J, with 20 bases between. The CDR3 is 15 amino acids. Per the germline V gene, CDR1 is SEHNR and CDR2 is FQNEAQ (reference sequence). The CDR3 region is CASSPPTGSSPGYTF. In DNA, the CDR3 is TGTGCCAGCAGCCCCCCCACGGGATCGTCACCTGGCTACACCTTC.

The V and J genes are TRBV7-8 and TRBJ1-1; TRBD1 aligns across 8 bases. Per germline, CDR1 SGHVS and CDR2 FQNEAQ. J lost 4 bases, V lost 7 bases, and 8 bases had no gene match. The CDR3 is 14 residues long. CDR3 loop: CASNLQGVGTEAFF. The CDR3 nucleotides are TGTGCCAGCAATCTACAGGGGGTAGGCACTGAAGCTTTCTTT. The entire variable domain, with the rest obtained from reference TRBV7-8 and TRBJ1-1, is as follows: GAGVSQSPRYKVAKRGQDVALRCDPISGHVSLFWYQQALGQGPEFLTYFQNEAQLDKSGLPSDRFFAERPEGSVSTLKIQRTQQEDSAVYLCASNLQGVGTEAFFGQGTRLTVV.

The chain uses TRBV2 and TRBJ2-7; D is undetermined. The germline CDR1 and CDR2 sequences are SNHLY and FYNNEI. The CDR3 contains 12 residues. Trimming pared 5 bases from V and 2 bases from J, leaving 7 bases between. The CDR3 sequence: CASSPETYEQYF. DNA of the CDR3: TGTGCCAGCAGTCCGGAGACCTACGAGCAGTACTTC.

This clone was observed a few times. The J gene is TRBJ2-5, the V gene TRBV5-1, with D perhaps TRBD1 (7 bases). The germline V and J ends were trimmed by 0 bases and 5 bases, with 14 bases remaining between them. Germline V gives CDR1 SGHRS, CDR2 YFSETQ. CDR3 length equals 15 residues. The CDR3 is CASSLGQGGSETQYF. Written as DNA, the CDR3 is TGCGCCAGCAGCTTGGGTCAGGGGGGTTCGGAGACCCAGTACTTC.

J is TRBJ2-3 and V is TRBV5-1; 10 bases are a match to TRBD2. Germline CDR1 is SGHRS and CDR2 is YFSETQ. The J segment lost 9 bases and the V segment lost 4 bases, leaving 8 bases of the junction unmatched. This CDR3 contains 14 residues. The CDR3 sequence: CASSAERGGGTQYF. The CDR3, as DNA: TGCGCCAGCAGCGCCGAGCGGGGGGGAGGCACGCAGTATTTT.